This TCR beta chain was obtained from a study of blood T cells in healthy people across ages. Together with a sample-barcoded 5' primer, a J-beta primer mix was included in a second PCR lasting roughly 6 to 12 cycles. TCRdb called the 5' RACE reads again in MiXCR, with one record for every CDR3 protein. This sample has 540,000 or so distinct CDR3 sequences; 24% occur once, and the top ten carry around 10%. Germline-derived CDR1 and CDR2 are SGDLS and YYNGEE. V was trimmed by 3 bases and J by 0 bases, leaving 10 bases between them. The CDR3 covers 14 residues. A further study also used this sample, focusing on T cells of mothers and their children.

Source material: blood. The chain recombines TRBV9 with TRBJ2-7; D gene ambiguous. This TCR was recovered from a boy under 18 in good health. CDR3 amino acids: CASSGPSSSYEQYF. As DNA, the CDR3 is TGTGCCAGCAGCGGACCCTCTAGCTCCTACGAGCAGTACTTC.